Following are 2 T cell receptor beta chains from one sample sequenced in a study of blood T cell repertoires in COVID-19. The table came from immunoSEQ multiplex PCR; TCRdb's copy has only in-frame clones and leaves some out. The sample holds under 200,000 clones; 70% to 90% are singletons and the top ten take about 6.6%. Sequencing used PBMCs or T cells enriched from blood (not recorded which). The receptors originated from a woman aged 50 to 60 who had recovered from COVID-19.

V usage is TRBV14 and J usage is TRBJ2-5, with 8 bases matching TRBD1. The CDR3 contains 15 residues. Germline-derived CDR1 and CDR2 are SGHDN and FVKESK. Trimming took 4 bases from V and 5 from J; bases not matched to a gene: 9. Written as DNA, the CDR3 is TGTGCCAGCAGCCTATGGACAGGGAGTAGGGAGACCCAGTACTTC. Its protein is CASSLWTGSRETQYF.

V gene TRBV5-1 combines with J gene TRBJ1-1; D might be TRBD1 (5 bases). In germline, CDR1 is SGHRS, CDR2 YFSETQ. The CDR3 is 15 amino acids. Trimming took off 3 bases at V and 0 bases at J, with 12 bases between the two ends. CDR3 residues: CASSSGTGLNTEAFF. The CDR3 bases are TGCGCCAGCAGCTCAGGGACTGGCTTGAACACTGAAGCTTTCTTT.